These 7 T cell receptor beta chains originate from one sample sequenced in a study of CD8 T cells in Susac syndrome. Random hexamers served to reverse transcribe roughly 0.45 to 1 ug RNA. TCRdb reanalysed the immunoSEQ multiplex PCR reads using MiXCR and keeps one entry per CDR3 protein. This table has about 120,000 distinct CDR3 sequences, 94% appearing once. Material: CD4+ T cells from PBMCs. These receptors were obtained from a human donor in good health.

The chain joins TRBV28 to TRBJ1-2; a weak D match, TRBD1 (5 bases). The germline V gene encodes CDR1 MDHEN and CDR2 SYDVKM. The germline V and J ends were trimmed by 3 bases and 4 bases, with 15 bases remaining between them. There are 15 residues in the CDR3. This CDR3 reads CASSFGQGFGYGYTF. CDR3 coding DNA: TGTGCCAGCAGTTTCGGGCAGGGTTTCGGCTATGGCTACACCTTC.

The chain joins TRBV28 to TRBJ2-2; weak D call: TRBD2 (6 bases). The CDR3 length is 15 residues. V shed 8 bases and J shed 0 bases, with 13 bases lying between them. Germline V gene lookup returns CDR1 MDHEN and CDR2 SYDVKM. The CDR3 sequence: CASGDSGSNTGELFF. The CDR3 DNA is TGTGCCAGCGGCGATAGCGGTTCGAACACCGGGGAGCTGTTTTTT.

The sample holds many counts of this clonotype. This chain links TRBV28 with TRBJ2-5; D not resolved. This CDR3 contains 11 residues. The germline V gene has CDR1 MDHEN and CDR2 SYDVKM. The germline V and J ends were trimmed by 6 bases and 4 bases, with 6 bases remaining between them. CDR3 loop: CASSLRETQYF. CDR3 sequence (DNA): TGTGCCAGCAGCTTGAGAGAGACCCAGTACTTC.

The chain uses TRBV20-1 and TRBJ2-4; D might be TRBD2 (6 bases). The CDR3 runs 13 residues. Germline lookup yields CDR1 DFQATT and CDR2 SNEGSKA (reference sequence). Trimming pared 5 bases from V and 8 bases from J, leaving 16 bases between. CDR3 sequence (DNA): TGCAGTGCTCGGACCCAGCCGGGGGACATTCAGTACTTC. The encoded protein is CSARTQPGDIQYF.

This chain uses TRBV7-2 with TRBJ2-7; D perhaps matches TRBD1 (6 bases). Germline V lookup: CDR1 SGHTA, CDR2 FQGNSA. Trimming left V 5 bases short and J 9 bases short, with 20 bases between. This CDR3 spans 14 amino acids. The CDR3, as DNA: TGTGCCAGCAGCGGATACAGGGCCGACTCGACGCAGTACTTC. It encodes CASSGYRADSTQYF. Variable domain in full (rest from reference TRBV7-2 and TRBJ2-7): GAGVSQSPSNKVTEKGKDVELRCDPISGHTALYWYRQSLGQGLEFLIYFQGNSAPDKSGLPSDRFSAERTGGSVSTLTIQRTQQEDSAVYLCASSGYRADSTQYFGPGTRLTVT.

V usage is TRBV7-8 and J usage is TRBJ2-7; D is possibly TRBD2 (6 bases). Germline V gene lookup returns CDR1 SGHVS and CDR2 FQNEAQ. V was shortened by 5 bases and J by 3 bases, with 14 bases between the two germline ends. CDR3 size: 14 residues. CDR3 sequence reads: CASSARDSGYEQYF. The CDR3 DNA is TGTGCCAGCAGCGCCCGGGACTCGGGCTACGAGCAGTACTTC.

This clonotype has only one observation. The chain joins TRBV4-2 to TRBJ1-1; perhaps TRBD1 as D (5 bases). The CDR3 consists of 13 residues. The germline V gene encodes CDR1 LGHNA and CDR2 YNFKEQ. V was clipped by 1 base and J by 5 bases, with 8 bases between them. CDR3 protein: CASSQGRETEAFF. For the CDR3, the DNA is TGTGCCAGCAGCCAAGGCAGGGAGACTGAAGCTTTCTTT.